A single sample is the source of the 24 T cell receptor beta chains below, sequenced in a study of blood T cell repertoires in COVID-19. Data came from immunoSEQ multiplex PCR; TCRdb stores just in-frame clones and leaves some out. The repertoire has tens of thousands of clones, roughly four fifths of them found once; the top ten carry more than 8%. The sample taken for sequencing was peripheral blood. These receptor sequences come from a woman older than 75 with acute or convalescent COVID-19.

The V call is TRBV7-2, the J call TRBJ2-4; perhaps TRBD2 as D (7 bases). Trimming left V 0 bases short and J 11 bases short, with 17 bases between. This CDR3 region has 15 residues. The germline V gene encodes CDR1 SGHTA and CDR2 FQGNSA. The CDR3 loop reads CASSLALARGGFQYF. The DNA of the CDR3 is TGTGCCAGCAGCTTAGCTTTAGCCCGCGGGGGCTTTCAGTACTTC.

The chain recombines TRBV6-5 with TRBJ1-2; a weak D match, TRBD1 (5 bases). The length of the CDR3 is 15 residues. The germline V gene has CDR1 MNHEY and CDR2 SVGAGI. V lost 0 bases, J lost 10 bases, and 18 bases lay in between. The CDR3 here is CASSYSRQSRSIYTF. The CDR3 DNA reads as TGTGCCAGCAGTTACTCAAGACAGTCACGTAGTATCTACACCTTC.

The rearrangement links TRBV19 to TRBJ1-5; 7 bases are shared with TRBD1. This CDR3 comprises 14 residues. Per germline, CDR1 LNHDA and CDR2 SQIVND (reference sequence). The V and J ends lost 5 bases and 7 bases, in that order; junction bases with no gene match: 8. The CDR3 sequence is CASSPRTGEQPQHF. The CDR3 DNA reads as TGTGCCAGTAGTCCGAGAACAGGGGAACAGCCCCAGCATTTT.

The chain links TRBV5-1 to TRBJ1-1, with a weak D call TRBD1 (5 bases). Between the trimmed V and J ends, which lost 0 bases and 5 bases, there was a span of 11 bases. CDR3 size: 14 residues. Per the germline V gene, CDR1 is SGHRS and CDR2 is YFSETQ. The CDR3: CASSLAGSGTEAFF. As DNA, the CDR3 is TGCGCCAGCAGCTTGGCCGGGTCAGGGACTGAAGCTTTCTTT.

The rearrangement uses TRBV3-1 (or the pseudogene TRBV3-2) and TRBJ2-1; tentatively, D is TRBD2 (6 bases). The CDR3 runs to 15 residues. CDR1 and CDR2 from the germline V gene are LGHDT and YNNKEL (reference sequence). V lost 6 bases and J lost 3, with 15 bases in between. The CDR3 coding sequence is TGTGCCAGCAGTTCCAAGGGACTCCGCTACAATGAGCAGTTCTTC. This translates into CASSSKGLRYNEQFF.

The V and J genes are TRBV7-8 and TRBJ2-2; 13 nucleotides line up with TRBD2. Germline CDR1 is SGHVS and CDR2 is FQNEAQ. V lost 3 bases to trimming and J lost 0 bases; unmatched junction nucleotides: 4. CDR3 length: 18 residues. This CDR3 is CASSFGLAGATNTGELFF. The DNA for the CDR3 is TGTGCCAGCAGCTTTGGACTAGCGGGAGCTACGAACACCGGGGAGCTGTTTTTT.

This chain connects TRBV19 to TRBJ2-7; 7 bases match TRBD1. In germline, CDR1 is LNHDA, CDR2 SQIVND (reference sequence). V lost 8 bases to trimming and J lost 2 bases; unmatched junction nucleotides: 6. This CDR3 spans 13 amino acids. The CDR3 nucleotides read TGTGCCAGTCGACAGGGCGCCACCTACGAGCAGTACTTC. Its protein is CASRQGATYEQYF. Supplemented by reference TRBV19 and TRBJ2-7, the full variable domain reads DGGITQSPKYLFRKEGQNVTLSCEQNLNHDAMYWYRQDPGQGLRLIYYSQIVNDFQKGDIAEGYSVSREKKESFPLTVTSAQKNPTAFYLCASRQGATYEQYFGPGTRLTVT.

The table lists this clone with a few counts. The genes are TRBV6-5 and TRBJ1-4; D possibly corresponds to TRBD1 (5 bases). Germline CDR1 is MNHEY and CDR2 is SVGAGI. The CDR3 runs to 12 residues. V was cut by 4 bases and J by 8 bases, with 8 bases left in between. CDR3 bases: TGTGCCAGCAGTTCCAGGACAGAAAAACTGTTTTTT. This gives the protein CASSSRTEKLFF.

The V call is TRBV6-5, the J call TRBJ1-4; 10 nucleotides line up with TRBD1. V gave up 6 bases and J gave up 2 bases; unmatched junction bases: 0. This CDR3 is 14 amino acids long. CDR1 and CDR2 (germline): MNHEY, SVGAGI. CDR3 sequence reads: CASRTGGTNEKLFF. CDR3 in DNA: TGTGCCAGCAGGACAGGGGGCACTAATGAAAAACTGTTTTTT.

The rearrangement uses TRBV20-1 and TRBJ2-4; D is uncertain. This CDR3 region has 13 residues. Germline-derived CDR1 and CDR2 are DFQATT and SNEGSKA (reference sequence). V lost 3 bases to trimming and J lost 0 bases, with 6 bases between them. The CDR3 loop reads CSASDRAKNIQYF. The CDR3 nucleotides read TGCAGTGCTAGTGACCGAGCCAAAAACATTCAGTACTTC.

The chain employs TRBV6-5 and TRBJ1-6; 8 bases fit TRBD1. Unmatched junction bases numbered 5, after V lost 5 bases and J lost 5 bases. This CDR3 has 15 residues. Germline V gives CDR1 MNHEY, CDR2 SVGAGI. The CDR3 DNA sequence: TGTGCCAGCAGTAGTGGACAGGGACATAATTCACCCCTCCACTTT. Its protein product is CASSSGQGHNSPLHF.

The chain links TRBV24-1 to TRBJ2-1; 10 nucleotides match TRBD2. Germline CDR1 KGHDR, CDR2 SFDVKD. The junction had 4 bases not matched to a gene; V was cut back by 7 bases and J by 5 bases. The CDR3 has 14 residues. CDR3 DNA: TGTGCCACCAGCCAAGGACTAGCGGACAATGAGCAGTTCTTC. It translates to CATSQGLADNEQFF.

This clone came up once. The V and J genes are TRBV5-5 and TRBJ1-3, with a weak D call TRBD1 (5 bases). CDR3 size: 13 residues. Trimming pared 5 bases from V and 3 bases from J, leaving 9 bases between. Germline CDR1 SGHKS, CDR2 YYEKEE (reference sequence). In DNA, the CDR3 is TGTGCCAGCAGACCCGACAGTGGAAACACCATATATTTT. It is translated as CASRPDSGNTIYF.

The chain uses TRBV27 and TRBJ1-5; TRBD1 aligns across 8 bases. This CDR3 has 21 amino acids. V shed 8 bases, J shed 0 bases, and the junction held 24 bases outside the gene matches. Germline CDR1 is MNHEY and CDR2 is SMNVEV (reference sequence). The CDR3 is CASRARGTTGEGVYSNQPQHF. In nucleotides, the CDR3 is TGTGCCAGCCGTGCCCGGGGAACGACAGGGGAAGGGGTATATAGCAATCAGCCCCAGCATTTT.

The chain employs TRBV11-2 and TRBJ1-4, with 8 bases lining up with TRBD1. Germline V gene data show CDR1 as SGHAT and CDR2 as FQNNGV. The V segment lost 5 bases and the J segment 5 bases; nucleotides outside the gene matches: 7. CDR3 length equals 15 residues. CDR3: CASSPGDRKNEKLFF. CDR3 DNA sequence: TGTGCCAGCAGCCCGGGGGACAGGAAGAATGAAAAACTGTTTTTT.

The gene calls are TRBV7-2 and TRBJ1-6, with 8 bases aligning to TRBD1. The CDR3 has 14 amino acids. CDR1 SGHTA and CDR2 FQGNSA come from the germline V gene. The V segment lost 5 bases and the J segment 10 bases; nucleotides outside the gene matches: 7. CDR3 residues: CASSPRTGQSPLHF. CDR3 nucleotide sequence: TGTGCCAGCAGCCCCCGGACAGGGCAATCACCCCTCCACTTT.

This clone was found a few times. The chain recombines TRBV2 with TRBJ2-3, with D tentatively TRBD1 (6 bases). Trimming removed 6 bases from V and 0 bases from J, with 16 bases in between. Germline V gene sequence: CDR1 SNHLY, CDR2 FYNNEI. This CDR3 has 16 amino acids. CDR3 nucleotides: TGTGCCAGCAGCGAACAGGGATTTTCTAGCACAGATACGCAGTATTTT. Protein: CASSEQGFSSTDTQYF. Full variable domain (remainder filled in from reference TRBV2 and TRBJ2-3): EPEVTQTPSHQVTQMGQEVILRCVPISNHLYFYWYRQILGQKVEFLVSFYNNEISEKSEIFDDQFSVERPDGSNFTLKIRSTKLEDSAMYFCASSEQGFSSTDTQYFGPGTRLTVL.

This chain links TRBV5-4 with TRBJ2-3; 9 positions agree with TRBD2. CDR3 size: 15 residues. The germline V gene has CDR1 SGHNT and CDR2 YYREEE (reference sequence). The ends lost 5 bases at V and 4 bases at J; junction bases unmatched: 8. The CDR3: CASRRSGGRADTQYF. CDR3 bases: TGTGCCAGCAGACGGTCGGGCGGGAGGGCAGATACGCAGTATTTT.

The J gene is TRBJ2-1, the V gene TRBV5-4, with 12 positions matching TRBD2. The CDR3 runs to 15 residues. Germline CDR1 SGHNT, CDR2 YYREEE (reference sequence). Trimming removed 3 bases from V and 7 bases from J; junction bases left unmatched: 5. The CDR3 is CASSSLAGGRNEQFF. Here the CDR3 DNA reads TGTGCCAGCAGCTCCCTAGCGGGAGGGCGTAATGAGCAGTTCTTC. Full variable domain (remainder filled in from reference TRBV5-4 and TRBJ2-1): ETGVTQSPTHLIKTRGQQVTLRCSSQSGHNTVSWYQQALGQGPQFIFQYYREEENGRGNFPPRFSGLQFPNYSSELNVNALELDDSALYLCASSSLAGGRNEQFFGPGTRLTVL.

The chain combines TRBV6-5 with TRBJ1-2; no firm D call. V was shortened by 7 bases and J by 7 bases, with 19 bases between the two germline ends. Germline V gene data show CDR1 as MNHEY and CDR2 as SVGAGI. This CDR3 spans 14 amino acids. CDR3 region: CASTRLKEGAGYTF. Here the CDR3 DNA reads TGTGCCAGCACCCGGCTCAAGGAGGGAGCTGGCTACACCTTC.

The CDR3 here is CASSFGTLNTGELFF. The DNA of the CDR3 is TGTGCCAGCAGCTTCGGGACACTGAACACCGGGGAGCTGTTTTTT. The gene calls are TRBV11-2 and TRBJ2-2; the D gene is possibly TRBD1 (6 bases). V was pared by 3 bases and J by 1 base, with 9 bases between. The CDR3 spans 15 residues. Germline V lookup: CDR1 SGHAT, CDR2 FQNNGV.

This clone was recorded once. CDR3 coding DNA: TGTGCCAGCAGCAGCGGACAGGGGGGGGCCCAGTACTTC. Its translation: CASSSGQGGAQYF. This rearrangement joins TRBV5-4 to TRBJ2-5, with 10 positions matching TRBD1. The junction had 6 bases not matched to a gene; V was cut back by 4 bases and J by 9 bases. Germline V gene sequence: CDR1 SGHNT, CDR2 YYREEE (reference sequence). There are 13 residues in the CDR3.

V and J are TRBV5-1 and TRBJ2-6; D is uncertain. The CDR3 has 15 residues. Trimming cost V 1 base and J 2 bases, with 7 bases left between them. Germline CDR1 and CDR2: SGHRS and YFSETQ. Here the CDR3 DNA reads TGCGCCAGCAGCTTGACCACTGCTGGGGCCAACGTCCTGACTTTC. As protein: CASSLTTAGANVLTF. Looking up the rest from reference TRBV5-1 and TRBJ2-6 gives the full variable domain: KAGVTQTPRYLIKTRGQQVTLSCSPISGHRSVSWYQQTPGQGLQFLFEYFSETQRNKGNFPGRFSGRQFSNSRSEMNVSTLELGDSALYLCASSLTTAGANVLTFGAGSRLTVL.

The chain recombines TRBV5-1 with TRBJ1-3, with D possibly being TRBD1 (6 bases). This CDR3 has 15 residues. V gave up 1 base and J gave up 2 bases, with 10 bases separating them. Germline-derived CDR1 and CDR2 are SGHRS and YFSETQ. The CDR3: CASSLQQGAGNTIYF. As DNA, the CDR3 is TGCGCCAGCAGCTTGCAACAGGGAGCTGGAAACACCATATATTTT.